This T cell receptor beta chain comes out of a study of blood T cell repertoires in COVID-19. Study-level background: Sites across the United States, Italy and Spain contributed samples from acute and convalescent COVID-19. Nucleic acid was either cDNA or gDNA, and it came from T cells, B-cell-depleted T cells, or PBMCs.

The CDR3 contains 13 residues. In germline, CDR1 is LNHDA, CDR2 SQIVND (reference sequence). V was clipped by 3 bases and J by 3 bases, with 6 bases between them. This clone was observed a few times. The authors' processing: Nucleated cell number was recorded as an estimate derived from reference gene primer amplification. The repertoire was sequenced with immunoSEQ multiplex PCR; TCRdb's copy has only in-frame clones and lacks some. Clone size and V and J calls were adopted from that table, with D and trimming inferred from the DNA. Counted here are more than 100,000 clones, roughly 90% occurring once; the ten biggest clones make up under 20%.

The receptor was derived from a woman of 80 years or more in a cohort sampled during active COVID-19. The chain carries TRBV19 and TRBJ1-5, with D hard to call. Material: peripheral blood. The CDR3 DNA reads as TGTGCCAGTAGTATCTTCCTCAATCAGCCCCAGCATTTT. This gives the protein CASSIFLNQPQHF.